This TCR beta chain was obtained from a study of T cells in tuberculosis. Study-wide points: Cases with active tuberculosis were adults, while controls were adolescents. Active tuberculosis patients had shorter CDR3-alpha; the beta difference was nonsignificant. GMM-specific TCRs were nearer to active tuberculosis alpha repertoires, suggesting expansion. Classification accuracy was 87% (AUROC 0.8 to 0.9) with the GMM-specific repertoire.

Points on this clone: Its cognate antigen is unknown.

Sequencing used immunoSEQ multiplex PCR; TCRdb keeps in-frame clones, though not all of them. The sample has 29,000 or so clones, 92% seen once. Stated time point: new active TB diagnosis, blood taken before or within 7 days of starting treatment. In germline, CDR1 is ENHRY, CDR2 SYGVKD. The CDR3 length is 13 residues. V was shortened by 6 bases and J by 5 bases, with 14 bases between the two germline ends. Sequencing used PBMCs, obtained at tuberculosis diagnosis. The chain recombines TRBV10-3 with TRBJ2-7; tentatively, D is TRBD2 (6 bases). The clonotype was recovered from an adult with tuberculosis. In nucleotides, the CDR3 is TGTGCCATCAGCGGCAAACTAGCCCACGAGCAGTACTTC. Its protein product is CAISGKLAHEQYF.